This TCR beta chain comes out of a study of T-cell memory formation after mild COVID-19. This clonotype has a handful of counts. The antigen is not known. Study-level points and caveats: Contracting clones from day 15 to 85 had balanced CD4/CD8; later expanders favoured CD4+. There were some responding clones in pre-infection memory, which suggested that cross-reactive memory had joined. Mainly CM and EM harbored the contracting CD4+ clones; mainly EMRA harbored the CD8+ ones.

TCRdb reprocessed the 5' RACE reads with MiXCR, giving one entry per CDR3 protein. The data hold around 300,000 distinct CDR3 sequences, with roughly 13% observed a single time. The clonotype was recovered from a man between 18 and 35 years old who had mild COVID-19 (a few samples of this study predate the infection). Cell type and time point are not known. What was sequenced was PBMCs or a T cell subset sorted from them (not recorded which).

Written as DNA, the CDR3 is TGTGCCAGCAGCTACGGACTAGCGGGGTACAATGAGCAGTTCTTC. Its translation is CASSYGLAGYNEQFF. The chain recombines TRBV7-8 with TRBJ2-1; TRBD2 agrees at 12 bases. Trimming took 4 bases from V and 4 from J; bases not matched to a gene: 2. The germline CDR1 and CDR2 sequences are SGHVS and FQNEAQ. CDR3 length: 15 residues.